One and the same sample provided the 17 T cell receptor beta chains below, sequenced in a study of read filtering for tumor transcriptome and immune sequencing. The library was built from roughly 400 ng RNA with molecular barcoded adaptors for alpha/delta and beta/gamma chains. TCRdb reprocessed the reads with MiXCR, giving one entry per CDR3 protein. The sample lists approximately 20,000 distinct CDR3 sequences; about an eighth were seen once. The sequenced sample consisted of a population of CD138-negative cells sorted from bone marrow. These receptors all stem from a donor at least 40 years old with multiple myeloma.

This clonotype has more than one count but fewer than ten. The chain employs TRBV29-1 and TRBJ2-3; a weak D match, TRBD2 (6 bases). CDR3 length: 14 amino acids. Between the trimmed V and J ends, which lost 1 base and 6 bases, there was a span of 14 bases. Looked up from germline, CDR1 is SQVTM and CDR2 is ANQGSEA. CDR3 nucleotide sequence: TGCAGCGTTGAAGTTGTGACCGGGAGTGATACGCAGTATTTT. This translates into CSVEVVTGSDTQYF.

This clonotype was counted many times. This sequence joins TRBV5-4 and TRBJ2-2; D remains ambiguous. Trimming removed 0 bases from V and 1 base from J, with 10 bases in between. The CDR3 consists of 16 residues. The germline CDR1 and CDR2 sequences are SGHNT and YYREEE (reference sequence). The CDR3 bases are TGTGCCAGCAGCTTGGTAGAGCATGGGAACACCGGGGAGCTGTTTTTT. Protein product: CASSLVEHGNTGELFF.

This clonotype occurred many times. The chain is built from TRBV11-2 and TRBJ2-1; D is uncertain. This CDR3 is 12 amino acids long. CDR1 and CDR2 (germline): SGHAT, FQNNGV. Trimming took off 2 bases at V and 8 bases at J, with 7 bases between the two ends. The CDR3 loop is CASSLQRDEQFF. As DNA, the CDR3 is TGTGCCAGCAGCTTACAACGGGATGAGCAGTTCTTC.

Turning to this clonotype: A much larger clonotype is one base distant, so this may be a read error. This sequence joins TRBV6-1 and TRBJ2-2, with TRBD2 identical over 8 bases. The CDR3 runs 15 residues. Trimming at V came to 6 bases and at J to 0 bases, leaving 3 bases not matched to a gene. Germline CDR1 is MNHNS and CDR2 is SASEGT. CDR3 sequence (DNA): TGTGCCAGCAGACCAGCGGGAGCGAACACCGGGGAGCTGTTTTTT. Its translation: CASRPAGANTGELFF.

This clonotype has a handful of counts. A read error may be the cause here, since a much bigger clone is one base away. The chain has TRBV7-7 and TRBJ2-1; D unresolved. CDR1 and CDR2 from the germline V gene are SSHAT and FNYEAQ (reference sequence). The CDR3 runs 17 residues. The CDR3 loop is CASSLSPSSRSYHEQFF. Here the CDR3 DNA reads TGTGCTAGCAGCTTATCACCCTCCTCCAGGTCGTACCATGAGCAGTTCTTC. The variable domain in full, completed from reference TRBV7-7 and TRBJ2-1, reads GAGVSQSPRYKVTKRGQDVTLRCDPISSHATLYWYQQALGQGPEFLTYFNYEAQPDKSGLPSDRFSAERPEGSISTLTIQRTEQRDSAMYRCASSLSPSSRSYHEQFFGPGTRLTVL.

This clonotype was found a few times. The chain uses TRBV6-5 and TRBJ2-7, with D perhaps TRBD2 (5 bases). Looked up from germline, CDR1 is MNHEY and CDR2 is SVGAGI. V lost 0 bases to trimming and J lost 2 bases, with 11 bases between them. The CDR3 has 15 amino acids. The DNA of the CDR3 is TGTGCCAGCAGTTACTCCTGGACTGGAACCTACGAGCAGTACTTC. Amino acid sequence: CASSYSWTGTYEQYF.

This clonotype has ten or more counts. The chain combines TRBV6-5 with TRBJ2-1; D not certain. Germline-derived CDR1 and CDR2 are MNHEY and SVGAGI. V was cut by 0 bases and J by 6 bases, with 12 bases left in between. This CDR3 comprises 15 residues. The CDR3 here is CASSYSRQALNEQFF. In DNA form, the CDR3 reads TGTGCCAGCAGTTACTCGAGGCAGGCTCTCAATGAGCAGTTCTTC.

This clonotype was counted ten times or more. V and J are TRBV6-2 or TRBV6-3 and TRBJ2-3; the match to TRBD2 covers 10 bases. V lost 4 bases to trimming and J lost 3 bases; unmatched junction nucleotides: 1. In germline, CDR1 is MNHEY, CDR2 SVGEGT. CDR3 length: 14 residues. The CDR3 is CASSFSGRTDTQYF. The CDR3, as DNA: TGTGCCAGCAGTTTTAGCGGGAGGACAGATACGCAGTATTTT.

This clonotype was picked up many times. The V and J genes are TRBV27 and TRBJ2-3; TRBD1 is a possible D gene (6 bases). Germline V CDR1 and CDR2: MNHEY, SMNVEV (reference sequence). This CDR3 region has 14 residues. V was pared by 6 bases and J by 0 bases, with 10 bases between. The CDR3 coding sequence is TGTGCCAGCAGACAGGGAGTTAGCACAGATACGCAGTATTTT. It encodes CASRQGVSTDTQYF.

The genes are TRBV20-1 and TRBJ2-5; TRBD1 agrees at 9 bases. Looked up from germline, CDR1 is DFQATT and CDR2 is SNEGSKA (reference sequence). V shed 5 bases, J shed 7 bases, and the junction held 8 bases outside the gene matches. CDR3 length: 13 amino acids. In DNA, the CDR3 is TGCAGTGCTTCGACAGGGGGTATGGGGACCCAGTACTTC. It encodes CSASTGGMGTQYF.

There are many counts of this clonotype. The chain joins TRBV6-6 to TRBJ2-1; 8 bases are a match to TRBD1. The CDR3 is made up of 15 amino acids. Unmatched junction bases numbered 10, after V lost 6 bases and J lost 6 bases. Germline V gene data show CDR1 as MNHNY and CDR2 as SVGAGI (reference sequence). CDR3 amino acids: CASRGAGGRANEQFF. In DNA form, the CDR3 reads TGTGCCAGCAGGGGGGCAGGGGGCAGGGCCAATGAGCAGTTCTTC.

This clonotype was seen only a few times. Possible read error: a much larger clone is one base away. The chain employs TRBV6-2 or TRBV6-3 and TRBJ2-7; D may be TRBD2 (6 bases). CDR1 is MNHEY, CDR2 SVGEGT, per germline. Trimming removed 4 bases from V and 5 bases from J, with 12 bases in between. There are 13 residues in the CDR3. CDR3 sequence: CASSSQRADEQYF. DNA of the CDR3: TGTGCCAGCAGTTCCCAGCGGGCCGACGAGCAGTACTTC.

This clonotype was seen repeatedly, ten times or more. The chain has TRBV29-1 and TRBJ2-3, with 8 bases aligning to TRBD2. Germline CDR1 SQVTM, CDR2 ANQGSEA. CDR3 length: 13 residues. V gave up 7 bases and J gave up 5 bases; unmatched junction bases: 8. CDR3 region: CSASGSGGDTQYF. The CDR3 region has the DNA TGCAGCGCCAGCGGGAGTGGTGGAGATACGCAGTATTTT.

As concerns this clonotype: A much larger clonotype is one base distant, so this may be a read error. V gene TRBV12-3 or TRBV12-4 combines with J gene TRBJ2-2; perhaps TRBD2 as D (5 bases). This CDR3 is 10 amino acids long. The CDR3 sequence: CASKSGELLF. CDR3 bases: TGTGCCAGCAAGTCCGGGGAGCTGCTTTTT.

In its sample, this clonotype was seen many times. V gene TRBV28 combines with J gene TRBJ2-3; 8 bases match TRBD2. Looked up from germline, CDR1 is MDHEN and CDR2 is SYDVKM. Trimming removed 5 bases from V and 3 bases from J; junction bases left unmatched: 10. The CDR3 sequence is 16 residues long. The CDR3 DNA reads as TGTGCCAGCAGTGCCGGGACTAGTTGGAGGACAGATACGCAGTATTTT. This translates into CASSAGTSWRTDTQYF. Full variable domain (rest looked up from reference TRBV28 and TRBJ2-3): DVKVTQSSRYLVKRTGEKVFLECVQDMDHENMFWYRQDPGLGLRLIYFSYDVKMKEKGDIPEGYSVSREKKERFSLILESASTNQTSMYLCASSAGTSWRTDTQYFGPGTRLTVL.

This clonotype was detected many times. This could be a read error, since a much larger clone is one nucleotide away. V and J are TRBV7-9 and TRBJ2-1; no reliable D call. Germline CDR1 reads SEHNR; CDR2 reads FQNEAQ (reference sequence). The CDR3 is 11 amino acids. The CDR3 spells CASSPNKEQFF. The CDR3, as DNA: TGTGCCAGCAGCCCCAACAAGGAGCAGTTCTTC.

This clonotype was detected ten times or more. The rearrangement links TRBV5-4 to TRBJ2-5; 8 bases fit TRBD1. Per the germline V gene, CDR1 is SGHNT and CDR2 is YYREEE (reference sequence). Trimming removed 5 bases from V and 4 bases from J; junction bases left unmatched: 7. There are 14 residues in the CDR3. The CDR3, as DNA: TGTGCCAGCAGTTCCGACAGGGGCGGAGAGACCCAGTACTTC. This translates into CASSSDRGGETQYF.